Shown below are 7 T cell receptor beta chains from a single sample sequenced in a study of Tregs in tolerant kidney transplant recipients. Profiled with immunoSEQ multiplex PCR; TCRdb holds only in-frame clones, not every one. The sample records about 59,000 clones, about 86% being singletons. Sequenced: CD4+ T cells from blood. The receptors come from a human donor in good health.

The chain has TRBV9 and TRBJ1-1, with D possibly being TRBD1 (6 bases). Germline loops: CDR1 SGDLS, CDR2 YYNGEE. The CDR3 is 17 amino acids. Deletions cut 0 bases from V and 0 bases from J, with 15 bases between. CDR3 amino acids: CASSVAGGQLMNTEAFF. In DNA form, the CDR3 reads TGTGCCAGCAGCGTAGCTGGGGGCCAGCTGATGAACACTGAAGCTTTCTTT. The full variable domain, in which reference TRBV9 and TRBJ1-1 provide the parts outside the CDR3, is DSGVTQTPKHLITATGQRVTLRCSPRSGDLSVYWYQQSLDQGLQFLIQYYNGEERAKGNILERFSAQQFPDLHSELNLSSLELGDSALYFCASSVAGGQLMNTEAFFGQGTRLTVV.

The CDR3 here is CASSPRFSGGAGNEQFF. The CDR3, as DNA: TGTGCCAGCAGCCCCCGCTTCAGCGGGGGGGCCGGCAATGAGCAGTTCTTC. The chain carries TRBV7-8 and TRBJ2-1; TRBD2 agrees at 10 bases. Germline CDR1 reads SGHVS; CDR2 reads FQNEAQ. The CDR3 contains 17 residues. Trimming removed 5 bases from V and 6 bases from J; junction bases left unmatched: 13.

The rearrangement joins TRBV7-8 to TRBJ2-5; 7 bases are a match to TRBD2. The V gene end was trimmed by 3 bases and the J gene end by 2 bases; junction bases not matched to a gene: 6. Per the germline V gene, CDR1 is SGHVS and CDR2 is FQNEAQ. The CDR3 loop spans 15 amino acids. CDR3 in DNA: TGTGCCAGCAGCTTGGGTAGCGGGCGGCAAGAGACCCAGTACTTC. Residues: CASSLGSGRQETQYF.

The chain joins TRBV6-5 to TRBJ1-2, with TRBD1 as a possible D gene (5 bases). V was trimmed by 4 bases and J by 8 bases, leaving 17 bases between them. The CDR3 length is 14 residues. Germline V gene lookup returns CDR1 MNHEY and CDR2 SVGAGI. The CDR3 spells CASSSGLQIKGYTF. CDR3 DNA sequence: TGTGCCAGCAGTTCAGGGCTTCAAATAAAAGGCTACACCTTC.

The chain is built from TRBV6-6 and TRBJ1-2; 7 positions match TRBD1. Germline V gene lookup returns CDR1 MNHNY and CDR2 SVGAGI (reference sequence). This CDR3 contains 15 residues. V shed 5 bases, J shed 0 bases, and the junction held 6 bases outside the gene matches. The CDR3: CASSQPGQSNYGYTF. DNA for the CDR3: TGTGCCAGCAGTCAGCCGGGACAGTCTAACTATGGCTACACCTTC.

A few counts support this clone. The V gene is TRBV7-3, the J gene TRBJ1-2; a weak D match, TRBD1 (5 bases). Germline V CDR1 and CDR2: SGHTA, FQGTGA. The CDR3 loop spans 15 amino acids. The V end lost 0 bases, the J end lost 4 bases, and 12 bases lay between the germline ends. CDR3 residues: CASSLTPGEAYGYTF. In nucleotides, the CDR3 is TGTGCCAGCAGCTTAACGCCGGGGGAGGCCTATGGCTACACCTTC. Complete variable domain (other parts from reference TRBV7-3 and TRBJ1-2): GAGVSQTPSNKVTEKGKYVELRCDPISGHTALYWYRQSLGQGPEFLIYFQGTGAADDSGLPNDRFFAVRPEGSVSTLKIQRTERGDSAVYLCASSLTPGEAYGYTFGSGTRLTVV.

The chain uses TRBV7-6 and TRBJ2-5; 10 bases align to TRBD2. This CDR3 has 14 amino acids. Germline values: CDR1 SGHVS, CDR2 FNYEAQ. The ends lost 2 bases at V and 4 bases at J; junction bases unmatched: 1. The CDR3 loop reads CASSLRLAGETQYF. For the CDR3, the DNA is TGTGCCAGCAGCTTACGACTAGCGGGAGAGACCCAGTACTTC.